This T cell receptor (beta chain) was documented in a study of T cell responses to AZD1222 COVID-19 vaccine. TCRdb keeps only in-frame clones here, not all; method: immunoSEQ multiplex PCR. Counted here are some 150,000 clones, 90% occurring once; the ten biggest clones make up 3.4%. This sample comprised peripheral blood, obtained on day 0 of AZD1222 vaccination. This TCR came from an adult in good health.

The CDR3 bases are TGTGCCAGCAGCTTGGAGGGGCGGGCTAACTATGGCTACACCTTC. Protein sequence: CASSLEGRANYGYTF. The J gene is TRBJ1-2, the V gene TRBV7-3; TRBD1 is a possible D gene (5 bases). Germline CDR1 reads SGHTA; CDR2 reads FQGTGA. The CDR3 covers 15 residues. Deletions cut 3 bases from V and 0 bases from J, with 11 bases between.